A single sample is the source of the 27 T cell receptor beta chains below, sequenced in a study of blood T cell repertoires in COVID-19. Measured with immunoSEQ multiplex PCR; TCRdb has only the in-frame clones, and not every one. Of around 250,000 clones in the sample, over 75% are singletons; the top ten hold over 3%. The sequenced sample was PBMCs or T cells enriched from blood (not recorded which). The receptors originated from a woman aged 40 to 50 who had been exposed to COVID-19.

The chain links TRBV11-2 to TRBJ2-3; D is uncertain. The germline V and J ends were trimmed by 6 bases and 4 bases, with 20 bases remaining between them. The length of the CDR3 is 16 residues. CDR1 and CDR2 from the germline V gene are SGHAT and FQNNGV. This chain's CDR3 is CASSTLEYNYPDTQYF. CDR3 nucleotide sequence: TGTGCCAGCAGTACTCTCGAATATAACTACCCAGATACGCAGTATTTT.

The chain is built from TRBV9 and TRBJ2-3, with TRBD2 matching over 7 bases. Germline assignment: CDR1 SGDLS and CDR2 YYNGEE. The CDR3 is 15 amino acids. J lost 2 bases, V lost 2 bases, and 5 bases had no gene match. CDR3 sequence: CASSVSSGPTDTQYF. In DNA, the CDR3 is TGTGCCAGCAGCGTGTCTAGCGGTCCCACAGATACGCAGTATTTT.

The rearrangement uses TRBV7-3 and TRBJ1-2; D is perhaps TRBD1 (6 bases). Trimming took 5 bases from V and 6 from J, leaving 19 bases between them. Looked up from germline, CDR1 is SGHTA and CDR2 is FQGTGA. The CDR3 is made up of 15 amino acids. The CDR3 DNA follows: TGTGCCAGCAGCCCCGGTGAGGGCAGGGGTGATGGCTACACCTTC. Protein: CASSPGEGRGDGYTF. The variable domain in full, with the rest retrieved from reference TRBV7-3 and TRBJ1-2, is GAGVSQTPSNKVTEKGKYVELRCDPISGHTALYWYRQSLGQGPEFLIYFQGTGAADDSGLPNDRFFAVRPEGSVSTLKIQRTERGDSAVYLCASSPGEGRGDGYTFGSGTRLTVV.

The rearrangement uses TRBV2 and TRBJ1-1; 9 bases align to TRBD1. In germline, CDR1 is SNHLY, CDR2 FYNNEI. V was clipped by 5 bases and J by 2 bases; unmatched bases: 15. This CDR3 has 18 amino acids. CDR3 bases: TGTGCCAGCAGTTTAACAGGGGGCGCTCTCGTACAAAACACTGAAGCTTTCTTT. Residues: CASSLTGGALVQNTEAFF.

This clone came up once. This rearrangement joins TRBV27 to TRBJ1-5, with 7 bases that match TRBD1. CDR1 is MNHEY, CDR2 SMNVEV, per germline (reference sequence). The CDR3 covers 19 residues. After removal of 7 bases from V and 4 bases from J, the junction contained 22 bases not matched to a gene. The CDR3 DNA follows: TGTGCCAGCAAACACACCGGGACAGACTCCTCCGCCGCTAATCAGCCCCAGCATTTT. As protein: CASKHTGTDSSAANQPQHF.

This clone has only one observation. This chain uses TRBV7-2 with TRBJ2-3; TRBD2 matches at 9 bases. V was clipped by 4 bases and J by 7 bases; unmatched bases: 6. CDR1 and CDR2 from the germline V gene are SGHTA and FQGNSA. The CDR3 covers 14 residues. DNA for the CDR3: TGTGCCAGCAGCTCTGCGGGGGGGCGAAATACGCAGTATTTT. Its translation: CASSSAGGRNTQYF.

The chain has TRBV2 and TRBJ1-5, with 7 bases that match TRBD1. V trimming: 4 bases; J trimming: 10 bases; junction bases outside the gene matches: 10. Germline CDR1 is SNHLY and CDR2 is FYNNEI. This CDR3 has 14 amino acids. DNA for the CDR3: TGTGCCAGCAGTGGGGGACAGCATTCTGGACCCCAGCATTTT. Its protein product is CASSGGQHSGPQHF.

This chain links TRBV14 with TRBJ2-5; 7 bases line up with TRBD2. J gave up 12 bases and V 4 bases, and 11 bases lay outside the gene matches. This CDR3 contains 13 residues. Germline CDR1 reads SGHDN; CDR2 reads FVKESK. The CDR3 nucleotides read TGTGCCAGCAGCCCCCGGGACCGCGGGGGAGAGTACTTC. Translation gives CASSPRDRGGEYF.

V usage is TRBV7-2 and J usage is TRBJ2-1; D might be TRBD2 (5 bases). This CDR3 comprises 13 residues. Germline V gene sequence: CDR1 SGHTA, CDR2 FQGNSA. With 7 bases removed from V and 9 bases from J, the gap between germline ends came to 16 bases. The chain's CDR3 is CASTPSGAGEQFF. The CDR3 region has the DNA TGTGCCAGCACCCCCTCTGGTGCGGGTGAGCAGTTCTTC.

This clone was found a few times. The chain uses TRBV10-1 and TRBJ1-5; 10 positions match TRBD1. The CDR3 consists of 16 residues. Germline values: CDR1 WNHNN, CDR2 SYGVQD (reference sequence). Trimming at V came to 6 bases and at J to 4 bases, leaving 9 bases not matched to a gene. Here the CDR3 DNA reads TGCGCCAGCAGCCCTATCTGGGACAGGGGAAATCAGCCCCAGCATTTT. Translation gives CASSPIWDRGNQPQHF.

The CDR3 region has the DNA TGTGCCAGCAGCCCTTGGGGCTCTTATGGCTACACCTTC. Amino acids: CASSPWGSYGYTF. The chain is built from TRBV11-2 and TRBJ1-2; weak D call: TRBD1 (5 bases). The germline CDR1 and CDR2 sequences are SGHAT and FQNNGV. The CDR3 extends over 13 amino acids. Trimming left V 5 bases short and J 5 bases short, with 12 bases between.

V gene TRBV4-3 combines with J gene TRBJ1-2; maybe TRBD1 (6 bases). CDR3 length equals 16 residues. The ends were cut back, 4 bases at V and 5 bases at J, with 20 bases in the middle. Looked up from germline, CDR1 is LGHNA and CDR2 is YSLEER. CDR3 loop: CASSPETGLGYYGYTF. The CDR3 coding sequence is TGCGCCAGCAGCCCGGAGACAGGCCTCGGATATTATGGCTACACCTTC.

The V and J genes are TRBV12-3 or TRBV12-4 and TRBJ2-1, with a weak D call TRBD2 (6 bases). This CDR3 comprises 13 residues. Trimming took off 9 bases at V and 6 bases at J, with 15 bases between the two ends. CDR3 bases: TGTGCCAGTGGGGGAGGTAGAGGCAATGAGCAGTTCTTC. This codes for CASGGGRGNEQFF.

Regarding this clone: The junction departs from germline at one end; a sequencing error may be responsible. The rearrangement links TRBV5-8 to TRBJ1-5; perhaps TRBD1 as D (6 bases). Germline-derived CDR1 and CDR2 are SGHTS and YDEGEE. This CDR3 has 15 amino acids. The DNA of the CDR3 is TGTGCCAGCAGCTTGGCAGGGGATAGCGATCAGCCCCAGCATTTT. It yields the protein CASSLAGDSDQPQHF.

The V call is TRBV3-1 (or the pseudogene TRBV3-2), the J call TRBJ1-1; D is undetermined. Germline CDR1 LGHDT, CDR2 YNNKEL (reference sequence). The CDR3 is 13 residues long. Trimming left V 5 bases short and J 4 bases short, with 11 bases between. CDR3 amino acids: CASSDSGSTEAFF. The CDR3 DNA reads as TGTGCCAGCAGCGATAGTGGTAGCACTGAAGCTTTCTTT.

The rearrangement uses TRBV28 and TRBJ1-3; possibly TRBD1 for D (5 bases). Trimming shortened V by 6 bases and J by 0 bases, and 6 bases separated the two germline ends. The germline CDR1 and CDR2 sequences are MDHEN and SYDVKM. This CDR3 has 13 residues. The CDR3 loop is CASSDSSGNTIYF. In nucleotides, the CDR3 is TGTGCCAGCAGCGACAGCTCTGGAAACACCATATATTTT.

This chain connects TRBV19 to TRBJ2-7, with a weak D call TRBD1 (6 bases). CDR3 length: 14 amino acids. The germline V and J ends were trimmed by 3 bases and 6 bases, with 15 bases remaining between them. The germline V gene encodes CDR1 LNHDA and CDR2 SQIVND (reference sequence). The CDR3 coding sequence is TGTGCCAGTAGTATCGGGCAGGGGTCTCCCGAGCAGTACTTC. Translating gives CASSIGQGSPEQYF.

This chain joins TRBV3-1 (or the pseudogene TRBV3-2) and TRBJ2-1; 8 bases match TRBD2. Per the germline V gene, CDR1 is LGHDT and CDR2 is YNNKEL (reference sequence). The CDR3 length is 16 residues. Trimming took 4 bases from V and 0 from J; bases not matched to a gene: 5. CDR3 nucleotide sequence: TGTGCCAGCAGCCCAGCCAGCGGGAGCTCCTACAATGAGCAGTTCTTC. Residues: CASSPASGSSYNEQFF.

This clone occurred once. The rearrangement joins TRBV28 to TRBJ2-5; 7 positions agree with TRBD1. Germline lookup yields CDR1 MDHEN and CDR2 SYDVKM. The ends lost 7 bases at V and 4 bases at J; junction bases unmatched: 12. The length of the CDR3 is 15 residues. This chain's CDR3 is CASNKDRVRVETQYF. Here the CDR3 DNA reads TGTGCCAGCAACAAAGACAGGGTACGGGTAGAGACCCAGTACTTC.

This chain connects TRBV5-1 to TRBJ2-3, with D perhaps TRBD1 (6 bases). Germline CDR1 reads SGHRS; CDR2 reads YFSETQ. V lost 2 bases and J lost 5, with 12 bases in between. This CDR3 is 14 amino acids long. CDR3 loop: CASSLAGDGDTQYF. Here the CDR3 DNA reads TGCGCCAGCAGCTTAGCAGGGGATGGAGATACGCAGTATTTT.

The J gene is TRBJ2-7, the V gene TRBV5-4; 14 nucleotides line up with TRBD2. From germline, CDR1 is SGHNT and CDR2 YYREEE (reference sequence). This CDR3 comprises 16 residues. V lost 3 bases and J lost 1; bases outside the gene matches: 3. The DNA for the CDR3 is TGTGCCAGCAGCTCCGGACTAGCGGGGGGTTCCTACGAGCAGTACTTC. Translated: CASSSGLAGGSYEQYF.

This clone was counted a single time. This chain joins TRBV7-9 and TRBJ2-1; 14 bases are a match to TRBD2. Germline CDR1 SEHNR, CDR2 FQNEAQ (reference sequence). There are 16 residues in the CDR3. V was clipped by 4 bases and J by 8 bases; unmatched bases: 7. The CDR3 nucleotides are TGTGCCAGCAGCTCAAAGCGACTAGCGGGAGGGTATGAGCAGTTCTTC. Translation gives CASSSKRLAGGYEQFF.

Concerning this clone itself: The same CDR3 arises from other DNA sequences in this sample as well. The V gene is TRBV6-1, the J gene TRBJ1-5; tentative D call: TRBD1 (5 bases). This CDR3 region has 13 residues. Germline V gene sequence: CDR1 MNHNS, CDR2 SASEGT. Trimming shortened V by 2 bases and J by 4 bases, and 6 bases separated the two germline ends. CDR3: CASSETGNQPQHF. The CDR3 coding sequence is TGTGCCAGCAGTGAAACAGGTAATCAGCCCCAGCATTTT.

J is TRBJ2-7 and V is TRBV9; 7 bases map to TRBD1. J gave up 6 bases and V 4 bases, and 4 bases lay outside the gene matches. Germline V gives CDR1 SGDLS, CDR2 YYNGEE. The CDR3 spans 12 residues. CDR3 coding DNA: TGTGCCAGCAGCCCGACAGGGTCCGAGCAGTACTTC. Protein: CASSPTGSEQYF.

This clone was recorded only once. V gene TRBV4-1 combines with J gene TRBJ1-6, with D tentatively TRBD1 (6 bases). The CDR3 extends over 16 amino acids. Germline CDR1 and CDR2: MGHRA and YSYEKL. V was pared by 0 bases and J by 9 bases, with 15 bases between. The CDR3 nucleotides are TGCGCCAGCAGCCAAGAATGGGGGCCCAAGAGTTCACCCCTCCACTTT. Its translation: CASSQEWGPKSSPLHF.

CDR3 coding DNA: TGTGCCAGCAGCCCCGACAGGGGGGAAGCTTTCTTT. Residues: CASSPDRGEAFF. V usage is TRBV12-3 or TRBV12-4 and J usage is TRBJ1-1; 9 nucleotides match TRBD1. The CDR3 extends over 12 amino acids. The J segment lost 8 bases and the V segment lost 6 bases, leaving 4 bases of the junction unmatched.

The V call is TRBV9, the J call TRBJ1-1; D not certain. The germline V gene encodes CDR1 SGDLS and CDR2 YYNGEE. The CDR3 totals 14 residues. V was cut by 0 bases and J by 4 bases, with 10 bases left in between. The CDR3 DNA reads as TGTGCCAGCAGCGTAGGGGTAGACACCACTGAAGCTTTCTTT. Translating gives CASSVGVDTTEAFF.